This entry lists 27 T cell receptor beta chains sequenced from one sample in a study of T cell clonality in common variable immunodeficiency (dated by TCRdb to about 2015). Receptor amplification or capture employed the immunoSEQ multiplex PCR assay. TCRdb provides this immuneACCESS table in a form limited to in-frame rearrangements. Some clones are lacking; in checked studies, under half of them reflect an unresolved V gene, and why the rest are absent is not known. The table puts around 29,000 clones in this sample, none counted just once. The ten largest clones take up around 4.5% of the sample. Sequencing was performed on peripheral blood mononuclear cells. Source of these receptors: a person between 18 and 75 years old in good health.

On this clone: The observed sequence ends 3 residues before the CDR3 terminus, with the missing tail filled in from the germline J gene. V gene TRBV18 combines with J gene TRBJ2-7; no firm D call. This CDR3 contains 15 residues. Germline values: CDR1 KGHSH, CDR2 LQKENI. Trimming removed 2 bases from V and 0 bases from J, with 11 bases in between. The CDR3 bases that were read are TGTGCCAGCTCACCAACACAGAGTCCCTCCTACGAG. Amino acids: CASSPTQSPSYE. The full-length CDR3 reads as CASSPTQSPSYEQYF. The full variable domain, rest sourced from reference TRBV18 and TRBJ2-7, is NAGVMQNPRHLVRRRGQEARLRCSPMKGHSHVYWYRQLPEEGLKFMVYLQKENIIDESGMPKERFSAEFPKEGPSILRIQQVVRGDSAAYFCASSPTQSPSYEQYFGPGTRLTVT.

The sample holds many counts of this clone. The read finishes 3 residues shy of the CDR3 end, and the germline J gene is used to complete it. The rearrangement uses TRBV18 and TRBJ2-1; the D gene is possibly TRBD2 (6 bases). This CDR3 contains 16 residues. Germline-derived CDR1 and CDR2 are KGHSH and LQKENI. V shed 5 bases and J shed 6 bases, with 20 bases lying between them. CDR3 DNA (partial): TGTGCCAGCTCAGCACTTCGCGGGAAAAGGAGCAATGAG. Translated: CASSALRGKRSNE. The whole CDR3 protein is CASSALRGKRSNEQFF.

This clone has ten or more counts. The covered CDR3 bases are TGCAGTGCTAGAGAACTAAGCATCGGGGAG. It yields the protein CSARELSIGE. The full-length CDR3 reads as CSARELSIGELFF. The V gene is TRBV20-1, the J gene TRBJ2-2; D is ambiguous. The read comes to an end 3 residues before the CDR3 does, leaving the germline J gene to fill in the end. With 0 bases removed from V and 7 bases from J, the gap between germline ends came to 9 bases. This CDR3 has 13 amino acids. From germline, CDR1 is DFQATT and CDR2 SNEGSKA (reference sequence).

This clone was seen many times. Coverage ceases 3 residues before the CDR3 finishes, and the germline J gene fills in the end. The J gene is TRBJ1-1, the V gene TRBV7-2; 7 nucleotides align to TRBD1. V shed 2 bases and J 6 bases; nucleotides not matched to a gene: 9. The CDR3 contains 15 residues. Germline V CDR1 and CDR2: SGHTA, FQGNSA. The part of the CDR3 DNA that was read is TGTGCCAGCAGCTTACCCGGGACAGTAGTGGCTGAA. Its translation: CASSLPGTVVAE. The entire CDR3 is CASSLPGTVVAEAFF.

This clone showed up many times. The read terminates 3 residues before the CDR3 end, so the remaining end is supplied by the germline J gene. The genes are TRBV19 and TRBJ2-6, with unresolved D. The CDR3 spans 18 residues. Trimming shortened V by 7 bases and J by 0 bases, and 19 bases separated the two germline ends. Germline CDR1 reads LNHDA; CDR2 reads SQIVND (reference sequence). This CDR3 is CASKVASGASSGANVLTF. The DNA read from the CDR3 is TGTGCCAGTAAGGTAGCTTCTGGCGCGAGCTCTGGGGCCAACGTC.

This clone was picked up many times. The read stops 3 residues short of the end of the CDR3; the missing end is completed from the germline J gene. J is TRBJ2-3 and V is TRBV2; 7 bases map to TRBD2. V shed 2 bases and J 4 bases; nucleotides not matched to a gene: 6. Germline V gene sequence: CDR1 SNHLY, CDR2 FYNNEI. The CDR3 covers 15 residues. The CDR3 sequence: CASSEWAGRADTQYF. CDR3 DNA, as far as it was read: TGTGCCAGCAGTGAATGGGCGGGGAGGGCAGATACG.

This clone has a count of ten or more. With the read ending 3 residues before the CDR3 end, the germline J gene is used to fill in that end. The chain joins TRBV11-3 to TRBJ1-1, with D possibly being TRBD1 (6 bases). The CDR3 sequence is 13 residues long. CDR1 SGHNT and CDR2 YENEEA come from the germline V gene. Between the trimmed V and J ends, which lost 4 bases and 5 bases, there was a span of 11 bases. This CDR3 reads CASSSGVKTEAFF. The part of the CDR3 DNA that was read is TGTGCCAGCAGCTCAGGGGTAAAGACTGAA.

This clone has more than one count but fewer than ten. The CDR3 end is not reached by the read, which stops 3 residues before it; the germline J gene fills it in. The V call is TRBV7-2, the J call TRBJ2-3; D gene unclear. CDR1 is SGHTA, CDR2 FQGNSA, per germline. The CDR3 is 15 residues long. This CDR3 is CASSLGWAVQETQYF. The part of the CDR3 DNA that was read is TGTGCCAGCAGCTTAGGTTGGGCCGTACAAGAGACG.

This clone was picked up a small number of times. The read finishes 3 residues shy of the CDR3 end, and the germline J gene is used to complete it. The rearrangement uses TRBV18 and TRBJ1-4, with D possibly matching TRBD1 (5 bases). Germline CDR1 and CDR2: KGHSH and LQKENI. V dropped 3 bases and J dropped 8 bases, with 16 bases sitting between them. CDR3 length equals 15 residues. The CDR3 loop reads CASSPSRGVEEKLFF. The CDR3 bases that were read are TGTGCCAGCTCACCCAGTCGGGGGGTGGAGGAAAAA.

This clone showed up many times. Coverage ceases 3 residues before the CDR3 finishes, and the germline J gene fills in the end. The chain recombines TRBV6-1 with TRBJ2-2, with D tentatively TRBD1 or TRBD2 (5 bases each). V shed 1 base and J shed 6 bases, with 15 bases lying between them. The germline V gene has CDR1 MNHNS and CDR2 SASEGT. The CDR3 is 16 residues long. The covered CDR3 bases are TGTGCCAGCAGTGAAGTGAGGGCAGGGTTGGCCGGGGAG. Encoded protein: CASSEVRAGLAGE. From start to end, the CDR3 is CASSEVRAGLAGELFF.

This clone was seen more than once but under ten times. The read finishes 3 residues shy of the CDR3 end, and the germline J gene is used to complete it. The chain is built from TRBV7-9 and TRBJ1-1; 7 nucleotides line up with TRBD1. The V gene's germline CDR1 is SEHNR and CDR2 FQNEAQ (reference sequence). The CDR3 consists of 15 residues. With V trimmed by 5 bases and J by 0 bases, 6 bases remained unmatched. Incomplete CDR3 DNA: TGTGCCAGCAGCGGAAGACAGGGTATGAACACTGAA. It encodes CASSGRQGMNTE. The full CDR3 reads CASSGRQGMNTEAFF.

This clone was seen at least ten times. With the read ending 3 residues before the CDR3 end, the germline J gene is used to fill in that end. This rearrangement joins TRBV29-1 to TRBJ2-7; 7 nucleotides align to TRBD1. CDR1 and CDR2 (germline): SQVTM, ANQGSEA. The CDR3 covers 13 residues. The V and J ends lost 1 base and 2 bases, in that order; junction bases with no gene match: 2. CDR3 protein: CSVEGTGAYEQYF. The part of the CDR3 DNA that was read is TGCAGCGTTGAAGGGACAGGAGCCTACGAG.

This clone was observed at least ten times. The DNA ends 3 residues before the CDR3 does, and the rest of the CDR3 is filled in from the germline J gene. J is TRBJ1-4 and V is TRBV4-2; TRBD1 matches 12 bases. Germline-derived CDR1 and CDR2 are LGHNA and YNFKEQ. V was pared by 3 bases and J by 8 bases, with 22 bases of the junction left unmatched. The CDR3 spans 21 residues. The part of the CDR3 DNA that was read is TGTGCCAGCAGCCAGCTATCGGGACAGGGGGCCTACAGAGGGGTTTGGGAAAAA. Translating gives CASSQLSGQGAYRGVWEK. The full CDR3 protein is CASSQLSGQGAYRGVWEKLFF.

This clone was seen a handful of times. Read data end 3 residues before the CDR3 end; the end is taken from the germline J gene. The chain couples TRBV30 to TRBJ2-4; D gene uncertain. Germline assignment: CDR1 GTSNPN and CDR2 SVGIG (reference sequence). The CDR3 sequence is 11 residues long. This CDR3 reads CAWEDNYGQYF. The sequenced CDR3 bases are TGTGCCTGGGAGGATAACTATGGT.

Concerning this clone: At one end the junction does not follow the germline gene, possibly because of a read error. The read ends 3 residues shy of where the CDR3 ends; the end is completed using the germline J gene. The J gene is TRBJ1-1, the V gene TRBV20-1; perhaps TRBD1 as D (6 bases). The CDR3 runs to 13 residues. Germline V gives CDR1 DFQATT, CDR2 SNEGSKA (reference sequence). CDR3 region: CGASGGQFTEAFF. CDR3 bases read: TGCGGTGCTTCCGGTGGACAGTTCACTGAA.

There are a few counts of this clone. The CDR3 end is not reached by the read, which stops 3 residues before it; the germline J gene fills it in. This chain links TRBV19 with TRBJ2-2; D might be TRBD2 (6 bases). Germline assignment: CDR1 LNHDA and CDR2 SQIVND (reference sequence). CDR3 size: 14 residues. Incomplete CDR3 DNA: TGTGCCAGTAGTATTGGAGGGGCACGGGAAAAG. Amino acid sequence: CASSIGGAREK. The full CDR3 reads CASSIGGAREKLFF.

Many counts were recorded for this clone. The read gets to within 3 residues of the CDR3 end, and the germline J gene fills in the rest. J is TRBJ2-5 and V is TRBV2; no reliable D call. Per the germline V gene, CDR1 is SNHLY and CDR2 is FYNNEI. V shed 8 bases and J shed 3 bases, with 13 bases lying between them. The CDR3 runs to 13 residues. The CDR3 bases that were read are TGTGCCAGCGGCTTACGCTCGAAAGAGACC. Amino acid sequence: CASGLRSKET. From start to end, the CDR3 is CASGLRSKETQYF.

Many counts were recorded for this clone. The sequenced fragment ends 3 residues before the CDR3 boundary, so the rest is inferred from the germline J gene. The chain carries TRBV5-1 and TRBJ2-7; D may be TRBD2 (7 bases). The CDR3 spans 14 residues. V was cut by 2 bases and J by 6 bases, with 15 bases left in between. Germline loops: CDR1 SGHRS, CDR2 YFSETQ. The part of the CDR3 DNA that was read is TGCGCCAGCAGCTTTGGGGAGGGGGTCGCCGAG. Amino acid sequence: CASSFGEGVAE. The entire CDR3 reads CASSFGEGVAEQYF.

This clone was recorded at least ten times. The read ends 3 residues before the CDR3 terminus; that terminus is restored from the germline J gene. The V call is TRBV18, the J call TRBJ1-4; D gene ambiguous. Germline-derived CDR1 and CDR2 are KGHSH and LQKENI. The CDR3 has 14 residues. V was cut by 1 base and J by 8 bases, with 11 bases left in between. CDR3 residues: CASSPRSEGEKLFF. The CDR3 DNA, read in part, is TGTGCCAGCTCACCACGATCGGAGGGCGAAAAA.

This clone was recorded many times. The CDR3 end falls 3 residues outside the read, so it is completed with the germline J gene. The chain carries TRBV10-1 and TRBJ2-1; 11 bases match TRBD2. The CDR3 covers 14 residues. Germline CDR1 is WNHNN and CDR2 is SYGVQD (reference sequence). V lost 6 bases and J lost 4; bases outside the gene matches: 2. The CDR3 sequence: CASSLAGGYNEQFF. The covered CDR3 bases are TGCGCCAGCAGCTTAGCGGGAGGGTACAATGAG.

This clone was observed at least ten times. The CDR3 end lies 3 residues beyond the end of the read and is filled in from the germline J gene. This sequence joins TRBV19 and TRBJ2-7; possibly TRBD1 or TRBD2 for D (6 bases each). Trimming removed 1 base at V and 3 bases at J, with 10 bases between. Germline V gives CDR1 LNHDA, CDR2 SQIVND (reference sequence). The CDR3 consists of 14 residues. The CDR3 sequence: CASSIGGTHYEQYF. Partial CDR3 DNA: TGTGCCAGTAGTATAGGCGGGACACACTACGAG.

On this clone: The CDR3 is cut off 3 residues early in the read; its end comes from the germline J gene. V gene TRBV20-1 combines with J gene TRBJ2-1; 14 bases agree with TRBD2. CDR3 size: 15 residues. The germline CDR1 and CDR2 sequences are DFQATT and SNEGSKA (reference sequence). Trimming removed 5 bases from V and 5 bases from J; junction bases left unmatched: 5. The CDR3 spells CSAGGLAGGHNEQFF. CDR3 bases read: TGCAGTGCTGGTGGACTAGCGGGAGGCCACAATGAG.

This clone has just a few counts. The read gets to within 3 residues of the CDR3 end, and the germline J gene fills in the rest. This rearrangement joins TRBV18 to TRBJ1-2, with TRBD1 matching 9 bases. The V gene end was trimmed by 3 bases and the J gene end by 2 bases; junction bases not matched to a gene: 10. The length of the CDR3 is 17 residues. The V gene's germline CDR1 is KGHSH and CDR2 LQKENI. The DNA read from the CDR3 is TGTGCCAGCTCACCCCAGCCGGGACAGGGAGAGAACTATGGC. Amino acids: CASSPQPGQGENYG. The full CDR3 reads CASSPQPGQGENYGYTF.

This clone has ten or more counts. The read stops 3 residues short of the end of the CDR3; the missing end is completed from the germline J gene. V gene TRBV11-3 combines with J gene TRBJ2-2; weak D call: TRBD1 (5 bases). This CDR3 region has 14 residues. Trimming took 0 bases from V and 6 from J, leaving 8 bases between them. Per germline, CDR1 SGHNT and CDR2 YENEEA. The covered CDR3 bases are TGTGCCAGCAGCTTAGAGGGGCTATCCGGGGAG. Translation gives CASSLEGLSGE. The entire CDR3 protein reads CASSLEGLSGELFF.

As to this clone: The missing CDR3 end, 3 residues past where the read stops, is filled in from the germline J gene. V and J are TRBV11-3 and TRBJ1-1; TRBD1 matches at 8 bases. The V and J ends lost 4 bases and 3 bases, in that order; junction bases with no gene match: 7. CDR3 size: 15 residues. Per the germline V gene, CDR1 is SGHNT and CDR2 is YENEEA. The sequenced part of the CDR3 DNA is TGTGCCAGCAGCTCAGCGGGACAGGCGGACACTGAA. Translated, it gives CASSSAGQADTE. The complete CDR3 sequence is CASSSAGQADTEAFF.

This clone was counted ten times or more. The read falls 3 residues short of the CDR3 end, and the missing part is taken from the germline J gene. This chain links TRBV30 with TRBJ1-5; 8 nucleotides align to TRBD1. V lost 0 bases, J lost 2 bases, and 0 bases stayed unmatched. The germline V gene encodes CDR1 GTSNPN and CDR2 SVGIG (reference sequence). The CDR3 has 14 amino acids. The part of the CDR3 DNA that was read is TGTGCCTGGAGTGTGGGACAGGGCAATCAGCCC. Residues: CAWSVGQGNQP. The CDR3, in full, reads CAWSVGQGNQPQHF.

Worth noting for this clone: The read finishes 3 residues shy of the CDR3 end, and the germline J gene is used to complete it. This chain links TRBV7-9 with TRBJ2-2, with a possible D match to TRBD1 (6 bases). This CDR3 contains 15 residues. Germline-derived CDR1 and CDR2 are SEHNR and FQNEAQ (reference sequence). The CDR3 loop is CASSLGAGMGAKLFF. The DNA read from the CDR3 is TGTGCCAGCAGCTTGGGGGCGGGCATGGGGGCAAAG.